The 28 T cell receptor beta chains presented below share a single source sample, sequenced in a study of blood T cell repertoires in COVID-19. The repertoire was sequenced with immunoSEQ multiplex PCR; TCRdb's copy has only in-frame clones and lacks some. The repertoire includes some 65,000 clones, approximately 83% of them detected once, and about 3.2% sits in the top ten. Sequencing input: peripheral blood. The receptor source for this set is a man older than 75 with acute or convalescent COVID-19.

This chain connects TRBV5-4 to TRBJ2-7, with D possibly being TRBD1 (5 bases). CDR3 size: 14 residues. Trimming removed 0 bases at V and 2 bases at J, with 9 bases between. CDR1 and CDR2 (germline): SGHNT, YYREEE (reference sequence). The CDR3 reads CASSLGAGPYEQYF. DNA for the CDR3: TGTGCCAGCAGCTTGGGGGCAGGGCCCTACGAGCAGTACTTC.

The chain is built from TRBV6-2 or TRBV6-3 and TRBJ1-2; D not certain. Looked up from germline, CDR1 is MNHEY and CDR2 is SVGEGT. Trimming took 2 bases from V and 8 from J, leaving 9 bases between them. This CDR3 has 12 amino acids. The CDR3 spells CASSYGRWGYTF. The CDR3 DNA reads as TGTGCCAGCAGTTACGGCCGATGGGGCTACACCTTC.

In its sample, this clone was seen a few times. The DNA for the CDR3 is TGTGCCAGCAGCCTCAACTCCGGACTAGCCTCAAACACCGGGGAGCTGTTTTTT. This translates into CASSLNSGLASNTGELFF. The gene calls are TRBV7-2 and TRBJ2-2; 8 nucleotides line up with TRBD2. The junction had 13 bases not matched to a gene; V was cut back by 5 bases and J by 2 bases. The CDR3 sequence is 18 residues long. CDR1 and CDR2 (germline): SGHTA, FQGNSA.

CDR3 DNA sequence: TGTGCCATCAGGTTAATAGCCCCCACCGGGGAGCTGTTTTTT. Amino acids: CAIRLIAPTGELFF. This sequence joins TRBV10-3 and TRBJ2-2; no reliable D call. With 6 bases removed from V and 4 bases from J, the gap between germline ends came to 12 bases. The CDR3 has 14 amino acids. Germline values: CDR1 ENHRY, CDR2 SYGVKD.

There are a few counts of this clone. This chain uses TRBV5-1 with TRBJ1-2; D is perhaps TRBD1 (5 bases). This CDR3 has 13 amino acids. Germline values: CDR1 SGHRS, CDR2 YFSETQ. Trimming took 0 bases from V and 3 from J, leaving 6 bases between them. CDR3 protein: CASSLVTDYGYTF. For the CDR3, the DNA is TGCGCCAGCAGCTTGGTGACAGACTATGGCTACACCTTC.

The chain combines TRBV15 with TRBJ2-3; possibly TRBD2 for D (6 bases). Germline-derived CDR1 and CDR2 are LNHNV and YYDKDF (reference sequence). V was clipped by 6 bases and J by 1 base, with 8 bases between them. This CDR3 region has 13 residues. CDR3 loop: CATSLAGTDTQYF. The CDR3 DNA sequence: TGTGCCACCAGTTTAGCGGGCACAGATACGCAGTATTTT.

The rearrangement joins TRBV9 to TRBJ2-1, with 7 positions matching TRBD2. Trimming cost V 3 bases and J 8 bases; bases outside gene matches: 20. The CDR3 contains 18 residues. Germline V gene sequence: CDR1 SGDLS, CDR2 YYNGEE. In DNA form, the CDR3 reads TGTGCCAGCAGCGGATCCGTCGGGGGGAGCTCCATGGGCGATGAGCAGTTCTTC. It yields the protein CASSGSVGGSSMGDEQFF. The full variable domain, its missing parts supplied by reference TRBV9 and TRBJ2-1, is DSGVTQTPKHLITATGQRVTLRCSPRSGDLSVYWYQQSLDQGLQFLIQYYNGEERAKGNILERFSAQQFPDLHSELNLSSLELGDSALYFCASSGSVGGSSMGDEQFFGPGTRLTVL.

This chain links TRBV20-1 with TRBJ2-7; a possible D gene is TRBD2 (6 bases). Trimming pared 5 bases from V and 6 bases from J, leaving 8 bases between. Germline V gives CDR1 DFQATT, CDR2 SNEGSKA (reference sequence). The CDR3 is made up of 10 amino acids. The CDR3 here is CSARLGEQYF. The CDR3 bases are TGCAGTGCTCGACTAGGCGAGCAGTACTTC.

This clone was recorded a few times. The J gene is TRBJ1-4, the V gene TRBV5-1; 8 nucleotides match TRBD1. Per the germline V gene, CDR1 is SGHRS and CDR2 is YFSETQ. This CDR3 comprises 16 residues. V was pared by 4 bases and J by 2 bases, with 7 bases of the junction left unmatched. The CDR3 region is CASSQGTGYTNEKLFF. For the CDR3, the DNA is TGCGCCAGCAGCCAAGGGACAGGATACACTAATGAAAAACTGTTTTTT.

The chain joins TRBV6-5 to TRBJ1-2; TRBD1 agrees at 7 bases. CDR3 length: 14 residues. Germline loops: CDR1 MNHEY, CDR2 SVGAGI. Trimming removed 5 bases from V and 4 bases from J; junction bases left unmatched: 7. The CDR3 nucleotides are TGTGCCAGCAGTACCACAGGGGATTCCTATGGCTACACCTTC. It translates to CASSTTGDSYGYTF.

The chain links TRBV19 to TRBJ2-6, with TRBD1 as a possible D gene (6 bases). This CDR3 has 18 residues. The germline V and J ends were trimmed by 5 bases and 1 base, with 18 bases remaining between them. Germline V gene lookup returns CDR1 LNHDA and CDR2 SQIVND (reference sequence). The CDR3 reads CASSAIGQQNSGANVLTF. The CDR3 DNA reads as TGTGCCAGTAGTGCAATAGGACAGCAAAATTCTGGGGCCAACGTCCTGACTTTC.

This rearrangement joins TRBV11-3 to TRBJ2-4, with 7 bases aligning to TRBD2. V dropped 1 base and J dropped 8; count of bases not matched to a gene: 8. The CDR3 runs to 15 residues. Germline values: CDR1 SGHNT, CDR2 YENEEA. The CDR3 DNA reads as TGTGCCAGCAGCTTAGGTGGGACTGGGAGGGACATTCAGTACTTC. This encodes CASSLGGTGRDIQYF.

The V call is TRBV2, the J call TRBJ1-6, with 10 bases matching TRBD1. Germline assignment: CDR1 SNHLY and CDR2 FYNNEI. The CDR3 covers 13 residues. Germline trimming cut 4 bases from V and 13 bases from J; bases unmatched to any gene: 4. The CDR3 region has the DNA TGTGCCAGCAGTGGACAGGGGGCGATGCCCCTCCACTTT. Its translation: CASSGQGAMPLHF.

The chain employs TRBV24-1 and TRBJ2-3; the D is unclear. Trimming took off 1 base at V and 0 bases at J, with 4 bases between the two ends. The CDR3 covers 14 residues. The germline gives CDR1 KGHDR, CDR2 SFDVKD. The CDR3 nucleotides are TGTGCCACCAGTGATTTAAGCAGCACAGATACGCAGTATTTT. It is translated as CATSDLSSTDTQYF.

The chain recombines TRBV24-1 with TRBJ2-3, with 9 bases lining up with TRBD1. The CDR3 is 17 residues long. Germline lookup yields CDR1 KGHDR and CDR2 SFDVKD. With V trimmed by 1 base and J by 4 bases, 8 bases remained unmatched. CDR3: CATSDLGDRGGADTQYF. CDR3 nucleotides: TGTGCCACCAGTGATTTAGGAGACAGGGGGGGCGCAGATACGCAGTATTTT.

The chain combines TRBV5-1 with TRBJ2-7, with TRBD1 matching 8 bases. Per the germline V gene, CDR1 is SGHRS and CDR2 is YFSETQ. V was clipped by 2 bases and J by 7 bases; unmatched bases: 14. The CDR3 spans 16 residues. The CDR3 reads CASSFGPIQGAWEQYF. The CDR3 DNA is TGCGCCAGCAGCTTTGGGCCCATCCAGGGGGCCTGGGAGCAGTACTTC.

The chain recombines TRBV5-1 with TRBJ2-7, with TRBD2 matching 7 bases. This CDR3 spans 14 amino acids. The germline V gene encodes CDR1 SGHRS and CDR2 YFSETQ. Trimming removed 0 bases from V and 2 bases from J; junction bases left unmatched: 2. Written as DNA, the CDR3 is TGCGCCAGCAGCTTGGAGACTAGCCCCTACGAGCAGTACTTC. Encoded protein: CASSLETSPYEQYF.

This sequence joins TRBV19 and TRBJ1-2; tentatively, D is TRBD1 (6 bases). Germline V gene lookup returns CDR1 LNHDA and CDR2 SQIVND (reference sequence). V was trimmed by 3 bases and J by 4 bases, leaving 15 bases between them. This CDR3 is 15 amino acids long. In nucleotides, the CDR3 is TGTGCCAGTAGTATCGCCAGGGGAGGGGGCTATGGCTACACCTTC. Protein product: CASSIARGGGYGYTF.

The chain uses TRBV30 and TRBJ1-5; D uncertain. Germline loops: CDR1 GTSNPN, CDR2 SVGIG (reference sequence). The CDR3 is 14 amino acids. The V and J ends lost 5 bases and 0 bases respectively, with 11 bases between them. The DNA of the CDR3 is TGTGCCTGGGCGGTGCAAATTAGCAATCAGCCCCAGCATTTT. It yields the protein CAWAVQISNQPQHF.

CDR3 sequence (DNA): TGTGCCAGCAGTTCCGCAGGGTTTGGCAATCAGCCCCAGCATTTT. This gives the protein CASSSAGFGNQPQHF. The V gene is TRBV6-5, the J gene TRBJ1-5, with a weak D call TRBD1 (5 bases). Per the germline V gene, CDR1 is MNHEY and CDR2 is SVGAGI. The CDR3 has 15 amino acids. The germline V and J ends were trimmed by 4 bases and 2 bases, with 12 bases remaining between them.

The chain combines TRBV30 with TRBJ2-7, with TRBD1 as a possible D gene (5 bases). Deletions cut 3 bases from V and 0 bases from J, with 24 bases between. There are 18 residues in the CDR3. CDR1 and CDR2 (germline): GTSNPN, SVGIG (reference sequence). For the CDR3, the DNA is TGTGCCTGGAGGAGGCCCTCGCTCAGGGCCAGCAGCTCCTACGAGCAGTACTTC. Translation: CAWRRPSLRASSSYEQYF.

The J gene is TRBJ1-1, the V gene TRBV11-2, with 10 bases that match TRBD1. CDR3 size: 13 residues. The V segment lost 6 bases and the J segment 4 bases; nucleotides outside the gene matches: 2. CDR1 is SGHAT and CDR2 is FQNNGV in the germline V gene. Written as DNA, the CDR3 is TGTGCCAGCAGAGGACAGGGGGGCACTGAAGCTTTCTTT. As protein: CASRGQGGTEAFF.

The rearrangement uses TRBV20-1 and TRBJ1-1, with a tentative D call TRBD1 (6 bases). Germline V gene data show CDR1 as DFQATT and CDR2 as SNEGSKA (reference sequence). The length of the CDR3 is 14 residues. V lost 3 bases, J lost 4 bases, and 15 bases lay in between. In DNA form, the CDR3 reads TGCAGTGCTAGTTTGGGGGCGTGGAGCACTGAAGCTTTCTTT. Residues: CSASLGAWSTEAFF.

This clone was observed a few times. This rearrangement joins TRBV5-1 to TRBJ1-2; D remains unclear. V was pared by 0 bases and J by 6 bases, with 9 bases between. Germline V CDR1 and CDR2: SGHRS, YFSETQ. The CDR3 runs to 13 residues. The CDR3 DNA sequence: TGCGCCAGCAGCTTGGATAGGCGGGATGGCTACACCTTC. Translating it yields CASSLDRRDGYTF. The full variable domain, its missing parts supplied by reference TRBV5-1 and TRBJ1-2, is KAGVTQTPRYLIKTRGQQVTLSCSPISGHRSVSWYQQTPGQGLQFLFEYFSETQRNKGNFPGRFSGRQFSNSRSEMNVSTLELGDSALYLCASSLDRRDGYTFGSGTRLTVV.

This clone was detected only once. The J gene is TRBJ2-3, the V gene TRBV24-1, with 7 bases aligning to TRBD2. Losses at the gene ends were 4 bases for V and 1 base for J; bases not matched to a gene: 7. Per germline, CDR1 KGHDR and CDR2 SFDVKD. This CDR3 has 16 amino acids. CDR3 protein: CATSDPGTKGTDTQYF. The DNA for the CDR3 is TGTGCCACCAGTGACCCCGGGACTAAGGGCACAGATACGCAGTATTTT.

V usage is TRBV4-2 and J usage is TRBJ2-3; 8 nucleotides align to TRBD2. Germline-derived CDR1 and CDR2 are LGHNA and YNFKEQ. The CDR3 sequence is 17 residues long. J lost 0 bases, V lost 4 bases, and 9 bases had no gene match. The CDR3 protein is CASSRVRAGDSTDTQYF. The CDR3, as DNA: TGTGCCAGCAGCCGGGTAAGAGCGGGAGATAGCACAGATACGCAGTATTTT.

In DNA form, the CDR3 reads TGTGCCAGCAGCGAAACAACAGGCACCGTTAACTATGGCTACACCTTC. It is translated as CASSETTGTVNYGYTF. The chain links TRBV11-2 to TRBJ1-2; D may be TRBD1 (5 bases). Trimming cost V 5 bases and J 1 base, with 17 bases left between them. Per the germline V gene, CDR1 is SGHAT and CDR2 is FQNNGV. CDR3 length: 16 residues.

The V gene is TRBV5-4, the J gene TRBJ1-2; D is undetermined. CDR3 length equals 14 residues. CDR1 is SGHNT and CDR2 is YYREEE in the germline V gene (reference sequence). Trimming left V 4 bases short and J 3 bases short, with 13 bases between. The CDR3 here is CASSPRENHYGYTF. The DNA of the CDR3 is TGTGCCAGCAGCCCGCGAGAGAACCACTATGGCTACACCTTC.